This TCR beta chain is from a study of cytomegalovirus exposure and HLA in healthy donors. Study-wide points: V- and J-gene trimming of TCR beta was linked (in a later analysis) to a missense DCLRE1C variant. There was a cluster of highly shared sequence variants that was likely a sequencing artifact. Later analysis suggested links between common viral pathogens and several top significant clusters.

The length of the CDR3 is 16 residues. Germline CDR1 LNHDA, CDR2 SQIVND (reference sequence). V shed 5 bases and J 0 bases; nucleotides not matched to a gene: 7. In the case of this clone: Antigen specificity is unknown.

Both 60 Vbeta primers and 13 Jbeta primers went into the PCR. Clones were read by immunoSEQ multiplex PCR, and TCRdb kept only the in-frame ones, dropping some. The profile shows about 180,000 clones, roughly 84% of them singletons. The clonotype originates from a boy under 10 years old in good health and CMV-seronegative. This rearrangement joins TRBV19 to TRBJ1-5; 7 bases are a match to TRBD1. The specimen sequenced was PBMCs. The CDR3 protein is CASSFRGTASNQPQHF. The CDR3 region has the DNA TGTGCCAGTAGTTTCCGGGGGACAGCTAGCAATCAGCCCCAGCATTTT.